This entry lists 32 T cell receptor beta chains sequenced from one sample in a study of blood T cell repertoires in COVID-19 (dated by TCRdb to 2019 to 2021). The library was prepared using the immunoSEQ multiplex PCR assay. TCRdb re-hosts the immuneACCESS table, in-frame sequences only. Its copies lack some clones; in the studies checked, an unresolved V gene accounts for under half of them, and the cause for the rest is not known. This sample comprises about 190,000 clones, under 90% of them detected only once. The ten largest make up less than 20% of the sample. Sample: peripheral blood. Every receptor here comes from a human donor in a cohort sampled during active COVID-19.

Concerning this clone: Other DNA sequences in the sample encode the same CDR3. The rearrangement links TRBV18 to TRBJ2-1; TRBD1 matches at 7 bases. The germline gives CDR1 KGHSH, CDR2 LQKENI. The V segment lost 3 bases and the J segment 7 bases; nucleotides outside the gene matches: 6. The CDR3 length is 14 residues. In DNA form, the CDR3 reads TGTGCCAGCTCACCTAGACAGGGTAGGAATGAGCAGTTCTTC. This codes for CASSPRQGRNEQFF.

J is TRBJ1-6 and V is TRBV6-1, with TRBD1 identical over 9 bases. Germline-derived CDR1 and CDR2 are MNHNS and SASEGT. CDR3 length equals 16 residues. V shed 1 base, J shed 11 bases, and the junction held 9 bases outside the gene matches. The CDR3 here is CASSEVHGQGHPPLHF. The CDR3 bases are TGTGCCAGCAGTGAAGTCCATGGACAGGGGCATCCACCCCTCCACTTT.

This chain links TRBV20-1 with TRBJ2-3; 7 bases are a match to TRBD2. V was clipped by 3 bases and J by 3 bases; unmatched bases: 9. Germline CDR1 and CDR2: DFQATT and SNEGSKA (reference sequence). The CDR3 consists of 15 residues. This CDR3 reads CSASPSGIKTDTQYF. CDR3 bases: TGCAGTGCTAGTCCCAGCGGGATTAAAACAGATACGCAGTATTTT.

The rearrangement uses TRBV28 and TRBJ1-1; possible D gene TRBD1, 5 bases. The V gene's germline CDR1 is MDHEN and CDR2 SYDVKM. This CDR3 spans 16 amino acids. V lost 1 base, J lost 1 base, and 13 bases lay in between. CDR3 coding DNA: TGTGCCAGCAGTTTATCAAGGGGAAAGGGGAACACTGAAGCTTTCTTT. Translating it yields CASSLSRGKGNTEAFF.

The chain combines TRBV14 with TRBJ2-5; 12 bases fit TRBD2. The germline CDR1 and CDR2 sequences are SGHDN and FVKESK. V trimming: 0 bases; J trimming: 5 bases; junction bases outside the gene matches: 10. The CDR3 length is 18 residues. The CDR3 coding sequence is TGTGCCAGCAGCCAAGAATTGCGACTAGCGGGAGTAGGTGAGACCCAGTACTTC. Protein sequence: CASSQELRLAGVGETQYF.

The gene calls are TRBV21-1 and TRBJ2-1; TRBD2, as called in the table, went unchecked against the DNA. TRBV21-1 is classified as a pseudogene. The CDR3 is 18 amino acids. Here the CDR3 reads CASIPGTSGIETYNEQFF. The CDR3 DNA sequence: TGTGCCAGCATTCCCGGGACTAGCGGGATTGAGACCTACAATGAGCAGTTCTTC.

V usage is TRBV7-3 and J usage is TRBJ1-1, with TRBD1 as a possible D gene (6 bases). Trimming pared 4 bases from V and 6 bases from J, leaving 12 bases between. The CDR3 is made up of 13 amino acids. Germline V gene sequence: CDR1 SGHTA, CDR2 FQGTGA. DNA of the CDR3: TGTGCCAGCAGCTCTCAGGGGTCCTCTGAAGCTTTCTTT. It specifies CASSSQGSSEAFF.

The chain combines TRBV5-6 with TRBJ1-1; D is uncertain. The CDR3 runs to 13 residues. The V gene lost 0 bases and the J gene lost 3 bases, with 6 bases spanning the gap. Per germline, CDR1 SGHDT and CDR2 YYEEEE. CDR3 in DNA: TGTGCCAGCAGCTTGGCCGGGGACACTGAAGCTTTCTTT. It specifies CASSLAGDTEAFF.

The chain carries TRBV28 and TRBJ1-5, with D possibly TRBD1 on 5 matching bases. Germline loops: CDR1 MDHEN, CDR2 SYDVKM. The V end lost 5 bases, the J end lost 4 bases, and 15 bases lay between the germline ends. The CDR3 sequence is 15 residues long. The CDR3 sequence is CASSRPGGANQPQHF. CDR3 sequence (DNA): TGTGCCAGCAGTCGCCCCGGGGGAGCAAATCAGCCCCAGCATTTT.

The chain joins TRBV7-2 to TRBJ1-5, with 7 positions matching TRBD1. The CDR3 runs 15 residues. Losses at the gene ends were 3 bases for V and 3 bases for J; bases not matched to a gene: 5. Germline CDR1 and CDR2: SGHTA and FQGNSA. The CDR3 DNA reads TGTGCCAGCAGCTTCGGGACAGACATCAATCAGCCCCAGCATTTT. Translated: CASSFGTDINQPQHF. The full variable domain, its missing parts supplied by reference TRBV7-2 and TRBJ1-5, is GAGVSQSPSNKVTEKGKDVELRCDPISGHTALYWYRQSLGQGLEFLIYFQGNSAPDKSGLPSDRFSAERTGGSVSTLTIQRTQQEDSAVYLCASSFGTDINQPQHFGDGTRLSIL.

The V and J genes are TRBV7-9 and TRBJ1-4; D perhaps matches TRBD1 (6 bases). Germline values: CDR1 SEHNR, CDR2 FQNEAQ (reference sequence). The CDR3 has 14 residues. V was shortened by 5 bases and J by 1 base, with 8 bases between the two germline ends. The CDR3 here is CASSKTGTNEKLFF. CDR3 nucleotide sequence: TGTGCCAGCAGCAAGACAGGAACTAATGAAAAACTGTTTTTT.

The chain recombines TRBV2 with TRBJ2-1, with D perhaps matching TRBD2 (6 bases). V dropped 3 bases and J dropped 5 bases, with 14 bases sitting between them. The CDR3 loop spans 15 amino acids. CDR1 is SNHLY and CDR2 is FYNNEI in the germline V gene. This chain's CDR3 is CASSEGTGGHNEQFF. For the CDR3, the DNA is TGTGCCAGCAGTGAGGGGACTGGGGGTCACAATGAGCAGTTCTTC.

There are a few counts of this clone. The V call is TRBV7-9, the J call TRBJ1-1; D is uncertain. The CDR3 runs 13 residues. Deletions cut 5 bases from V and 6 bases from J, with 13 bases between. Germline V gene data show CDR1 as SEHNR and CDR2 as FQNEAQ (reference sequence). The CDR3 protein is CASSKWGAPEAFF. In DNA form, the CDR3 reads TGTGCCAGCAGCAAATGGGGAGCCCCTGAAGCTTTCTTT.

The chain carries TRBV9 and TRBJ1-2, with unresolved D. This CDR3 spans 13 amino acids. Trimming left V 6 bases short and J 7 bases short, with 16 bases between. Germline assignment: CDR1 SGDLS and CDR2 YYNGEE. The CDR3 protein is CASTRREGAGYTF. In nucleotides, the CDR3 is TGTGCCAGCACCCGCCGGGAGGGTGCTGGCTACACCTTC.

This sequence joins TRBV10-3 and TRBJ1-2; tentatively, D is TRBD1 (5 bases). V dropped 2 bases and J dropped 4 bases, with 14 bases sitting between them. CDR3 size: 15 residues. Germline loops: CDR1 ENHRY, CDR2 SYGVKD. The CDR3 here is CAISEAPQAPYGYTF. The CDR3 DNA reads as TGTGCCATCAGTGAGGCCCCACAGGCGCCCTATGGCTACACCTTC.

The rearrangement joins TRBV7-8 to TRBJ1-2, with unresolved D. This CDR3 contains 16 residues. The germline V gene encodes CDR1 SGHVS and CDR2 FQNEAQ. V gave up 2 bases and J gave up 3 bases, with 16 bases separating them. The CDR3 nucleotides read TGTGCCAGCAGCTTAAGGGTAGATTCGGGGTACTATGGCTACACCTTC. It translates to CASSLRVDSGYYGYTF. Supplemented by reference TRBV7-8 and TRBJ1-2, the full variable domain reads GAGVSQSPRYKVAKRGQDVALRCDPISGHVSLFWYQQALGQGPEFLTYFQNEAQLDKSGLPSDRFFAERPEGSVSTLKIQRTQQEDSAVYLCASSLRVDSGYYGYTFGSGTRLTVV.

The CDR3 DNA reads as TGTGCCAGCAGCCTCCCGGGGGGTTCTAGCACAGATACGCAGTATTTT. Its translation: CASSLPGGSSTDTQYF. The chain uses TRBV11-2 and TRBJ2-3, with 7 bases matching TRBD2. Germline lookup yields CDR1 SGHAT and CDR2 FQNNGV. V shed 5 bases, J shed 0 bases, and the junction held 8 bases outside the gene matches. CDR3 size: 16 residues.

The chain employs TRBV5-6 and TRBJ2-1; TRBD1 might be the D (6 bases). Trimming left V 0 bases short and J 0 bases short, with 13 bases between. CDR3 length equals 17 residues. Per germline, CDR1 SGHDT and CDR2 YYEEEE. In DNA form, the CDR3 reads TGTGCCAGCAGCTTGGCCCAGGGGTCGAGCTCCTACAATGAGCAGTTCTTC. It codes for CASSLAQGSSSYNEQFF. The full variable domain, completed using reference TRBV5-6 and TRBJ2-1, is DAGVTQSPTHLIKTRGQQVTLRCSPKSGHDTVSWYQQALGQGPQFIFQYYEEEERQRGNFPDRFSGHQFPNYSSELNVNALLLGDSALYLCASSLAQGSSSYNEQFFGPGTRLTVL.

This clone has just one count. The chain is built from TRBV5-1 and TRBJ2-4; TRBD1 might be the D (6 bases). The ends were cut back, 4 bases at V and 8 bases at J, with 13 bases in the middle. The V gene's germline CDR1 is SGHRS and CDR2 YFSETQ. The CDR3 is made up of 13 amino acids. The CDR3 DNA is TGCGCCAGCAGCGCCGACAGGTCGCACATTCAGTACTTC. Translating it yields CASSADRSHIQYF.

The gene calls are TRBV5-1 and TRBJ2-7, with TRBD1 identical over 10 bases. Germline lookup yields CDR1 SGHRS and CDR2 YFSETQ. V gave up 7 bases and J gave up 8 bases; unmatched junction bases: 3. This CDR3 is built from 11 residues. The CDR3 is CASRTGGQQYF. The CDR3 coding sequence is TGCGCCAGCCGGACAGGGGGACAGCAGTACTTC.

The chain is built from TRBV20-1 and TRBJ2-4; D unresolved. Germline CDR1 and CDR2: DFQATT and SNEGSKA (reference sequence). The ends were cut back, 3 bases at V and 0 bases at J, with 12 bases in the middle. There are 15 residues in the CDR3. The CDR3 protein is CSASVQVLAKNIQYF. The CDR3 DNA reads as TGCAGTGCTAGTGTCCAGGTTCTAGCCAAAAACATTCAGTACTTC.

This clone was detected only a few times. The chain uses TRBV14 and TRBJ1-2, with D unclear. Trimming removed 0 bases at V and 6 bases at J, with 8 bases between. The germline CDR1 and CDR2 sequences are SGHDN and FVKESK. This CDR3 comprises 13 residues. The CDR3 reads CASSQDRLDGYTF. The CDR3 coding sequence is TGTGCCAGCAGCCAAGACAGGTTGGATGGCTACACCTTC.

The rearrangement links TRBV7-8 to TRBJ2-5; 10 bases match TRBD2. J lost 7 bases, V lost 3 bases, and 14 bases had no gene match. In germline, CDR1 is SGHVS, CDR2 FQNEAQ. The CDR3 spans 17 residues. The CDR3 loop reads CASSFRSSGGVGRTQYF. In DNA, the CDR3 is TGTGCCAGCAGCTTTCGGTCTAGCGGGGGCGTCGGGAGGACCCAGTACTTC.

The genes are TRBV3-1 (or the pseudogene TRBV3-2) and TRBJ1-2; the match to TRBD1 covers 10 bases. Looked up from germline, CDR1 is LGHDT and CDR2 is YNNKEL (reference sequence). CDR3 length: 13 residues. V was clipped by 4 bases and J by 8 bases; unmatched bases: 4. Here the CDR3 reads CASSRGQGKGYTF. The CDR3 DNA follows: TGTGCCAGCAGCCGGGGACAGGGGAAGGGCTACACCTTC.

The rearrangement joins TRBV25-1 to TRBJ1-4; D remains unclear. Germline values: CDR1 MGHDK, CDR2 SYGVNS. The CDR3 totals 14 residues. V lost 3 bases and J lost 7, with 12 bases in between. The CDR3 nucleotides are TGTGCCAGCAGTGATCGGTTCTCGAGTGAAAAACTGTTTTTT. Translating gives CASSDRFSSEKLFF.

This sequence joins TRBV5-1 and TRBJ2-2, with a tentative D call TRBD1 (5 bases). Germline V gives CDR1 SGHRS, CDR2 YFSETQ. Trimming shortened V by 5 bases and J by 0 bases, and 14 bases separated the two germline ends. The CDR3 consists of 16 residues. In DNA, the CDR3 is TGCGCCAGCAGTCGGATTGGACAAGCGAACACCGGGGAGCTGTTTTTT. Its translation: CASSRIGQANTGELFF.

V and J are TRBV5-1 and TRBJ2-4; 9 nucleotides align to TRBD2. From germline, CDR1 is SGHRS and CDR2 YFSETQ. The CDR3 has 18 amino acids. Trimming took 4 bases from V and 3 from J; bases not matched to a gene: 14. The DNA for the CDR3 is TGCGCCAGCAGCCCTTATAATAGCGGGAGTGGAGACAAAAACATTCAGTACTTC. Translating gives CASSPYNSGSGDKNIQYF.

V usage is TRBV5-6 and J usage is TRBJ2-7; D possibly corresponds to TRBD1 (5 bases). From germline, CDR1 is SGHDT and CDR2 YYEEEE. The V end lost 1 base, the J end lost 3 bases, and 8 bases lay between the germline ends. CDR3 length: 13 residues. The CDR3 reads CASSLRQNYEQYV. The CDR3 nucleotides are TGTGCCAGCAGCTTGCGACAGAACTACGAGCAGTACGTC.

This clone turned up a few times. V is TRBV6-5 and J is TRBJ1-4; the D is unclear. Looked up from germline, CDR1 is MNHEY and CDR2 is SVGAGI. The CDR3 consists of 13 residues. Trimming stripped 11 bases from V and 6 bases from J, with 16 bases between. In nucleotides, the CDR3 is TGTGCCTCCCAAACTCGGCGGGATGAAAAACTGTTTTTT. This gives the protein CASQTRRDEKLFF.

The chain links TRBV7-9 to TRBJ1-1; D uncertain. Germline loops: CDR1 SEHNR, CDR2 FQNEAQ (reference sequence). This CDR3 contains 14 residues. The V end lost 5 bases, the J end lost 1 base, and 11 bases lay between the germline ends. This chain's CDR3 is CASSHQAENTEAFF. The CDR3 DNA sequence: TGTGCCAGCAGCCACCAGGCAGAGAACACTGAAGCTTTCTTT. Supplemented by reference TRBV7-9 and TRBJ1-1, the full variable domain reads DTGVSQNPRHKITKRGQNVTFRCDPISEHNRLYWYRQTLGQGPEFLTYFQNEAQLEKSRLLSDRFSAERPKGSFSTLEIQRTEQGDSAMYLCASSHQAENTEAFFGQGTRLTVV.

V is TRBV5-8 and J is TRBJ2-7, with D possibly matching TRBD1 (5 bases). Looked up from germline, CDR1 is SGHTS and CDR2 is YDEGEE. V was clipped by 6 bases and J by 0 bases, with 13 bases between them. The CDR3 loop spans 14 amino acids. The CDR3 DNA reads TGTGCCAGCAAACCAGGGCCGGGCTCCTACGAGCAGTACTTC. Amino acids: CASKPGPGSYEQYF.

The chain recombines TRBV28 with TRBJ2-2, with D possibly TRBD2 on 6 matching bases. The CDR3 extends over 13 amino acids. Trimming took 3 bases from V and 8 from J, leaving 10 bases between them. Germline CDR1 and CDR2: MDHEN and SYDVKM. CDR3 coding DNA: TGTGCCAGCAGTTTTGGAGGGTTGGGGGAGCTGTTTTTT. It codes for CASSFGGLGELFF.